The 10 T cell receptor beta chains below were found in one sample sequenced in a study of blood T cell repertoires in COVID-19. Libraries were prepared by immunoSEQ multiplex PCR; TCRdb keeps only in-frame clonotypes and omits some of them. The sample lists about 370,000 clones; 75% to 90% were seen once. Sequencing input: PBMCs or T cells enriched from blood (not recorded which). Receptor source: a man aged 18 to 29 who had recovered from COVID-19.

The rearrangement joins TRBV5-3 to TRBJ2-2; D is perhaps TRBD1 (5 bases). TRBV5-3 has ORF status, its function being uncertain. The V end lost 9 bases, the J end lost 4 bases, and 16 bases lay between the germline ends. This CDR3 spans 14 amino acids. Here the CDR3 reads CAIPPGQSTGELFF. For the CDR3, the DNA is TGTGCCATCCCCCCAGGGCAGAGCACCGGGGAGCTGTTTTTT.

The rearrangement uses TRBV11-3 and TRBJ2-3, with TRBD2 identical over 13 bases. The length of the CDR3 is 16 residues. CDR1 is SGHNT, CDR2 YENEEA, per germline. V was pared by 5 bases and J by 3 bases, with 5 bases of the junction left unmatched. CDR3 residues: CASSPGTSGVTDTQYF. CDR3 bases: TGTGCCAGCAGCCCTGGGACTAGCGGGGTTACAGATACGCAGTATTTT.

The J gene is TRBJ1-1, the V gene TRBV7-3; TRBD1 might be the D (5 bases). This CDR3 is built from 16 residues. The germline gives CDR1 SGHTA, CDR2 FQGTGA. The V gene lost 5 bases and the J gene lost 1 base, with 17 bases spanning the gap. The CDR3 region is CASSPGPGWENTEAFF. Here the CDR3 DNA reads TGTGCCAGCAGCCCAGGGCCAGGCTGGGAGAACACTGAAGCTTTCTTT.

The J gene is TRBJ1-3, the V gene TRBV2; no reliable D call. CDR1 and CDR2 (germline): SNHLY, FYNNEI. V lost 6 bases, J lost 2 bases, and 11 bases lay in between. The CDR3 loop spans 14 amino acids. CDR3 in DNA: TGTGCCAGCAGCCTTGGTAGCGCTGGAAACACCATATATTTT. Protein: CASSLGSAGNTIYF. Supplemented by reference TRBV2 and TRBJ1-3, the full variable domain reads EPEVTQTPSHQVTQMGQEVILRCVPISNHLYFYWYRQILGQKVEFLVSFYNNEISEKSEIFDDQFSVERPDGSNFTLKIRSTKLEDSAMYFCASSLGSAGNTIYFGEGSWLTVV.

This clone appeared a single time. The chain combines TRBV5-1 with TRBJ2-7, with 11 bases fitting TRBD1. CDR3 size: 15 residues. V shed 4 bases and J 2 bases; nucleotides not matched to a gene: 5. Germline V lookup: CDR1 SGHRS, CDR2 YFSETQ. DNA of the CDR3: TGCGCCAGCAGCCGTGGACAGGGGGCAACCTACGAGCAGTACTTC. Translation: CASSRGQGATYEQYF.

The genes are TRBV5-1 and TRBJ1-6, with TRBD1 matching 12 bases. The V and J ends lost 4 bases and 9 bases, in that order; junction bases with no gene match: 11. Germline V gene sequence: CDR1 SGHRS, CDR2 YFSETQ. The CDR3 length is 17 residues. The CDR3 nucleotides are TGCGCCAGCAGCCTAGCTTCCCGGGACAGGGGGCGTTCACCCCTCCACTTT. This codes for CASSLASRDRGRSPLHF.

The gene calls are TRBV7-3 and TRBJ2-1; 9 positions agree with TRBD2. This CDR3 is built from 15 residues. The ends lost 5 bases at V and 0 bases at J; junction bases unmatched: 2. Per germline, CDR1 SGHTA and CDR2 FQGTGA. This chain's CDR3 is CASSRSGGSYNEQFF. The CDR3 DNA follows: TGTGCCAGCAGCCGTAGCGGGGGCTCCTACAATGAGCAGTTCTTC.

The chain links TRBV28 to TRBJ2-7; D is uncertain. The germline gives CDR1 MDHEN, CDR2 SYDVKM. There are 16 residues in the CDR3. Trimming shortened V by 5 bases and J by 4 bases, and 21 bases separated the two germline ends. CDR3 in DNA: TGTGCCAGCAGTCCCGCCGTGCACAGATCATTTTACGAGCAGTACTTC. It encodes CASSPAVHRSFYEQYF.

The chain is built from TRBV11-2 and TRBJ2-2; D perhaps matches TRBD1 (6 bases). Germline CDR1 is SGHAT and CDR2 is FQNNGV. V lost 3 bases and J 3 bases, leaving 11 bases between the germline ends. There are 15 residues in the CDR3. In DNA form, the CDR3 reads TGTGCCAGCAGCTTTCTACAGGGTCACACCGGGGAGCTGTTTTTT. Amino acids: CASSFLQGHTGELFF.

The CDR3 sequence is CASTGKHGYTF. DNA for the CDR3: TGTGCCAGCACAGGAAAACATGGCTACACCTTC. The chain has TRBV28 and TRBJ1-2; D not resolved. V was shortened by 7 bases and J by 6 bases, with 9 bases between the two germline ends. Germline V lookup: CDR1 MDHEN, CDR2 SYDVKM. This CDR3 has 11 amino acids.